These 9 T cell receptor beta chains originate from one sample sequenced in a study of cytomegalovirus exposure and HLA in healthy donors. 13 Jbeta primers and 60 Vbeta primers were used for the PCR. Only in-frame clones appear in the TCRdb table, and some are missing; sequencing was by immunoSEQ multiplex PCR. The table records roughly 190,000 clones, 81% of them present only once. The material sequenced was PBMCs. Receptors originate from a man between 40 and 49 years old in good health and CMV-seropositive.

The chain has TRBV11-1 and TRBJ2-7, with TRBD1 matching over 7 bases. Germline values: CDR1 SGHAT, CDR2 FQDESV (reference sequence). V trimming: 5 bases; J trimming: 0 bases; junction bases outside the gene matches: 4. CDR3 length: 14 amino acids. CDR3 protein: CASSLQGSSYEQYF. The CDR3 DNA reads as TGTGCCAGCAGCCTACAGGGGAGCTCCTACGAGCAGTACTTC.

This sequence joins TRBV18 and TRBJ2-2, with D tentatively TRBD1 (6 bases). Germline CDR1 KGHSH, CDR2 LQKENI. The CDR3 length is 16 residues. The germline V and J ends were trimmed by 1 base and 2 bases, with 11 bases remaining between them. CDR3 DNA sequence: TGTGCCAGCTCACCACGGGGGCAGTCCAACACCGGGGAGCTGTTTTTT. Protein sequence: CASSPRGQSNTGELFF.

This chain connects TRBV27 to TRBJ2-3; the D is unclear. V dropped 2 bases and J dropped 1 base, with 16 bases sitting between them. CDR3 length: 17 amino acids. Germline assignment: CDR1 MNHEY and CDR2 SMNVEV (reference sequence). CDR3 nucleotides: TGTGCCAGCAGTTTAGGTATGGGCAGTTCGGGCACAGATACGCAGTATTTT. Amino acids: CASSLGMGSSGTDTQYF.

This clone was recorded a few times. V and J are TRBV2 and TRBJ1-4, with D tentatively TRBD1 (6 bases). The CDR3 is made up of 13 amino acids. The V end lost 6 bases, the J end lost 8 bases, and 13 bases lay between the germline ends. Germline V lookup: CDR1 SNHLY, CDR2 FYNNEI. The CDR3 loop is CASSNRVEEKLFF. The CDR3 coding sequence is TGTGCCAGCAGCAACAGGGTGGAAGAAAAACTGTTTTTT. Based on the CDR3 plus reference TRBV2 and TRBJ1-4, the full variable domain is EPEVTQTPSHQVTQMGQEVILRCVPISNHLYFYWYRQILGQKVEFLVSFYNNEISEKSEIFDDQFSVERPDGSNFTLKIRSTKLEDSAMYFCASSNRVEEKLFFGSGTQLSVL.

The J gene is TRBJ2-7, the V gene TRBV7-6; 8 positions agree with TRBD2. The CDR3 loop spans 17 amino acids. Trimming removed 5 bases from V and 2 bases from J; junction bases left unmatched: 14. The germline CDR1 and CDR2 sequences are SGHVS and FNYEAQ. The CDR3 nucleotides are TGTGCCAGCAGCGCCGGGATAGCGGGATCTAATGCCTACGAGCAGTACTTC. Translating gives CASSAGIAGSNAYEQYF.

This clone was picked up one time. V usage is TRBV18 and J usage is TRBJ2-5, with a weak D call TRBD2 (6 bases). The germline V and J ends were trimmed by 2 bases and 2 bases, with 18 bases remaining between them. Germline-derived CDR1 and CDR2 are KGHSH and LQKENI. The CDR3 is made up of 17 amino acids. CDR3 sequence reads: CASSPSTQRVLQETQYF. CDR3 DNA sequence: TGTGCCAGCTCACCAAGTACCCAGCGGGTACTACAAGAGACCCAGTACTTC.

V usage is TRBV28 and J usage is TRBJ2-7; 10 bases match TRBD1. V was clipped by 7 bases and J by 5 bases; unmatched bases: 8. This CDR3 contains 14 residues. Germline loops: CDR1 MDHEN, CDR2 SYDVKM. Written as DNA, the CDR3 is TGTGCCAGCATTGCTGGACAGGGGGGGGACGAGCAGTACTTC. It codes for CASIAGQGGDEQYF.

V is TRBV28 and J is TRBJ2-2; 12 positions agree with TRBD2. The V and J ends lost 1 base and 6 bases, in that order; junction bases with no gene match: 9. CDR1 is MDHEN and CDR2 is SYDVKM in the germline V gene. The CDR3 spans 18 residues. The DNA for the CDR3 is TGTGCCAGCAGTTTATATCGGACTAGCGGGGATCGGGCCGGGGAGCTGTTTTTT. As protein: CASSLYRTSGDRAGELFF.

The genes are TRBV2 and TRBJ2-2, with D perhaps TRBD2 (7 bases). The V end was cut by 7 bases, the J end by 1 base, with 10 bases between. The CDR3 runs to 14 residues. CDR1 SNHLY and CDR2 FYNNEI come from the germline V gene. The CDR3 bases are TGTGCCAGCAAGGGGGGGAAGAACACCGGGGAGCTGTTTTTT. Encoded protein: CASKGGKNTGELFF.